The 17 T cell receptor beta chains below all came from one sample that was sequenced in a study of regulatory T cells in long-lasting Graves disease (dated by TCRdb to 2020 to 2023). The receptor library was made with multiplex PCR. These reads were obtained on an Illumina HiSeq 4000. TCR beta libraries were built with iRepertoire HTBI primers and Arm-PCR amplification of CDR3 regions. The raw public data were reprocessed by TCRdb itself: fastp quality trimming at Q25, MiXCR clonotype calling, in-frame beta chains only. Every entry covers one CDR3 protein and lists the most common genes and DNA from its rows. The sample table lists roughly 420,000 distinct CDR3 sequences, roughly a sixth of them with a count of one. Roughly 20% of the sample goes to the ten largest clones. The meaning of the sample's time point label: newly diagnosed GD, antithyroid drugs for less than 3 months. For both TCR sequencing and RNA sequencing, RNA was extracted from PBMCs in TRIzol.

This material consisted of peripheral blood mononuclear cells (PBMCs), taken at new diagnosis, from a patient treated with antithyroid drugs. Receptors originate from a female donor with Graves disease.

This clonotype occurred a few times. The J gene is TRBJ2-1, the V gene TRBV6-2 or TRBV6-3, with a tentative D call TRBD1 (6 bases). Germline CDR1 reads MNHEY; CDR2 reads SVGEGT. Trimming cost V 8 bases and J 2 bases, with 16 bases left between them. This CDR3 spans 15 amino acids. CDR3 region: CASGPSTGTYNEQFF. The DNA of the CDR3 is TGTGCCAGCGGGCCGAGTACAGGGACCTACAATGAGCAGTTCTTC.

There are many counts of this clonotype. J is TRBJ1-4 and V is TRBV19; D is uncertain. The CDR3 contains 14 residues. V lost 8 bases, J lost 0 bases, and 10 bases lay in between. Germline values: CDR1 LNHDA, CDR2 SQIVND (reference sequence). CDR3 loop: CASYGPSTNEKLFF. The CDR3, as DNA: TGTGCCAGTTACGGGCCCTCAACTAATGAAAAACTGTTTTTT.

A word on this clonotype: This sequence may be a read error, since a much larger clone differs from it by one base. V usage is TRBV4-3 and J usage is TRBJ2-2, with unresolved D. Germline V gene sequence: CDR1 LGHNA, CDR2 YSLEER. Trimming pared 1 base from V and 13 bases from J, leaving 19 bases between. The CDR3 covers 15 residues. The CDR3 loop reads CASSQAPHSNRALFF. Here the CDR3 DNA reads TGCGCCAGCAGCCAAGCCCCGCACAGTAACCGGGCGCTGTTTTTT.

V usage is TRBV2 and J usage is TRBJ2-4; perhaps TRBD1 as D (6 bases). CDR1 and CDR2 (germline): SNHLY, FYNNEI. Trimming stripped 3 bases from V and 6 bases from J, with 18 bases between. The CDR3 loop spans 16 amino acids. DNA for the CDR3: TGTGCCAGCAGTGATGGGGGTCAGGGGCGCGCAAACATTCAGTACTTC. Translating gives CASSDGGQGRANIQYF.

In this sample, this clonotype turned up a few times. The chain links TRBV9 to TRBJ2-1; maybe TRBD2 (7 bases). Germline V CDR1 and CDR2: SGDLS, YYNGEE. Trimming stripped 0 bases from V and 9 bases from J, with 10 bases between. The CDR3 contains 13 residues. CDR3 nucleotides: TGTGCCAGCAGCGTAGGGGGAGGGGGTGAGCAGTTCTTC. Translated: CASSVGGGGEQFF.

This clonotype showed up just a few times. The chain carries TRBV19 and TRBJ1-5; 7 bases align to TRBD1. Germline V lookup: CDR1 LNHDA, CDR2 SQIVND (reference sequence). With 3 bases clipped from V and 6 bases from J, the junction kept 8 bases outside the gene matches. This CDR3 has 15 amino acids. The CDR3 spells CASSIQHRGRQPQHF. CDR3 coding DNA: TGTGCCAGTAGTATTCAGCACAGGGGCCGTCAGCCCCAGCATTTT.

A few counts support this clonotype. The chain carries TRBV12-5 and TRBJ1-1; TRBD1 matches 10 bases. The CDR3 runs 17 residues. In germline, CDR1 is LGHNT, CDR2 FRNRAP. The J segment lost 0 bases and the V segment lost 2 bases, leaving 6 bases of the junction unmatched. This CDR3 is CASGLRQGALMNTEAFF. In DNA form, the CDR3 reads TGTGCTAGTGGTTTGAGACAGGGGGCACTAATGAACACTGAAGCTTTCTTT.

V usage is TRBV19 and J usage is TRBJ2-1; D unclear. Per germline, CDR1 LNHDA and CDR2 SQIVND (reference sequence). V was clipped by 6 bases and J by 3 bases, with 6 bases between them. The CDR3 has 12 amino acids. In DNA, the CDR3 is TGTGCCAGTAGCGATAACTACAATGAGCAGTTCTTC. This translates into CASSDNYNEQFF.

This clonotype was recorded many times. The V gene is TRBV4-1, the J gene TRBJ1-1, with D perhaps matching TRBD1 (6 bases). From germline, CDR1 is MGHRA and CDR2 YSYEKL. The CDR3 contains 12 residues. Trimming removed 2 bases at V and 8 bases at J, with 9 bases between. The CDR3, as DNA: TGCGCCAGCAGCCAAAAAGGGACAGAAGCTTTCTTT. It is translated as CASSQKGTEAFF.

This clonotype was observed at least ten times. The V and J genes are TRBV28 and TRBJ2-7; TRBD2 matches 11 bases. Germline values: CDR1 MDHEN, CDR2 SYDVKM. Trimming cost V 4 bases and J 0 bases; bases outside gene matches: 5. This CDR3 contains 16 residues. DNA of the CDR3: TGTGCCAGCAGTTCCACTAGCGGGGGATACTCCTACGAGCAGTACTTC. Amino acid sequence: CASSSTSGGYSYEQYF.

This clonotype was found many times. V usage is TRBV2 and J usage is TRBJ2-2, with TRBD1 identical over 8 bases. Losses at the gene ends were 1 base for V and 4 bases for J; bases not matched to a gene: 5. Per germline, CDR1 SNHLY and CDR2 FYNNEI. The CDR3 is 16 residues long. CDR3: CASSEVTGAVTGELFF. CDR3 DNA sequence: TGTGCCAGCAGTGAAGTGACAGGGGCGGTCACCGGGGAGCTGTTTTTT.

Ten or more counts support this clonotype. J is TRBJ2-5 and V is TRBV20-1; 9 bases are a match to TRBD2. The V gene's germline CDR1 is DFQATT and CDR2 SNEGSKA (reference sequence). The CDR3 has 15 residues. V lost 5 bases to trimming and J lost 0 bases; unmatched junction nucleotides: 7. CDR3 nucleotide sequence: TGCAGTGCTGGTCCCTTAGCGGGAGACCAAGAGACCCAGTACTTC. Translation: CSAGPLAGDQETQYF.

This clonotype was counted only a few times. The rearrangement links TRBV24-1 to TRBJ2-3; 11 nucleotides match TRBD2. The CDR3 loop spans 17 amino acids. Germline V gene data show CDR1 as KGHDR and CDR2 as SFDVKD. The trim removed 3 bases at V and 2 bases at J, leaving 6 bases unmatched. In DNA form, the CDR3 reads TGTGCCACCAGTGATCTTACTAGCGGGAGACCCACAGATACGCAGTATTTT. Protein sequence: CATSDLTSGRPTDTQYF.

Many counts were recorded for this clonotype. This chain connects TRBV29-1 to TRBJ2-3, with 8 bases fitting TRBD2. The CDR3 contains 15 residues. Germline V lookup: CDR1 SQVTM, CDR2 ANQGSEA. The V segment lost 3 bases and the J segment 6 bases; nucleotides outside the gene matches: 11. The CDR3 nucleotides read TGCAGCGTTGAGGTGGCGGGGGGCCGTGGGGATACGCAGTATTTT. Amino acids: CSVEVAGGRGDTQYF.

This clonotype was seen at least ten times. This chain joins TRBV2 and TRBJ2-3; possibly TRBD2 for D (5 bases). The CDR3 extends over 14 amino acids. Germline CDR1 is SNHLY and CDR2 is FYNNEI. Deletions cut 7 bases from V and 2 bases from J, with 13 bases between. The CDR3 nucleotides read TGTGCCAGCAAAATTGGACTCCTCACAGATACGCAGTATTTT. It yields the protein CASKIGLLTDTQYF.

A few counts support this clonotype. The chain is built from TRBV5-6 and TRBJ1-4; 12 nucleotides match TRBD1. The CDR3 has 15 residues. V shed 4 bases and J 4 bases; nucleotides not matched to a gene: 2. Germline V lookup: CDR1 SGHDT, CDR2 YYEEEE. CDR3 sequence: CASSGTGGLNEKLFF. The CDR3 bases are TGTGCCAGCAGCGGGACAGGGGGCCTTAATGAAAAACTGTTTTTT.

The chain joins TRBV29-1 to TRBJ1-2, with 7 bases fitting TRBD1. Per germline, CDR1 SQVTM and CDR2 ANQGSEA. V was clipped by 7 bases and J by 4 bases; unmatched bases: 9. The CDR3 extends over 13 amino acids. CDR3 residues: CSARGGSLYGYTF. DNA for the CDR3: TGCAGCGCAAGAGGGGGCTCGCTCTATGGCTACACCTTC.